These T cell receptor beta chains were read from a single sample in a study of T cell changes during pregnancy in multiple sclerosis. The table came from immunoSEQ multiplex PCR; TCRdb's copy has only in-frame clones and leaves some out. The sample includes 85,000 to 130,000 clones, 91% of them seen just once. The sample consisted of peripheral blood, taken before pregnancy. These receptors originate from a female donor with multiple sclerosis, enrolled in a pregnancy study. Each CDR3 is given with its conserved first and last residue. Each record gives: J gene, clone size, V gene, D gene, CDR3 protein, CDR3 DNA. The D gene is left open where the match is weak. Not every row has a clone size; where given, it reads once, few, many or a size class.

TRBJ2-6 . TRBV7-3 . CASSLTRGSGANVLTF TGTGCCAGCAGCTTAACCAGGGGAAGCGGGGCCAACGTCCTGACTTTC
TRBJ2-7 . TRBV5-4 TRBD2 CASSSRTSERYEQYF TGTGCCAGCAGCTCCCGGACTAGCGAACGCTACGAGCAGTACTTC
TRBJ1-1 once TRBV9 . CASSVGGGLNTEAFF TGTGCCAGCAGCGTAGGTGGAGGACTAAACACTGAAGCTTTCTTT
TRBJ2-1 . TRBV5-1 TRBD1 CASRGQGTYNEQFF TGCGCCAGCAGGGGACAGGGAACCTACAATGAGCAGTTCTTC
TRBJ2-2 . TRBV5-1 . CASSLAVQLNTGELFF TGCGCCAGCAGCTTGGCCGTACAGCTGAACACCGGGGAGCTGTTTTTT
TRBJ2-2 once TRBV6-6 TRBD1 CASSYGTGFTGELFF TGTGCCAGCAGTTACGGGACAGGGTTTACCGGGGAGCTGTTTTTT
TRBJ1-4 . TRBV9 . CASSRTTGTRGRYEKLFF TGTGCCAGCAGCCGCACTACAGGGACGAGGGGGAGATATGAAAAACTGTTTTTT
TRBJ1-1 . TRBV11-3 . CASSSRQEVTFF TGTGCCAGCAGCTCTCGACAGGAGGTAACTTTCTTT
TRBJ1-1 . TRBV19 TRBD1 CATYWTGTREAFF TGTGCCACCTACTGGACAGGTACTAGGGAAGCTTTCTTT
TRBJ1-2 . TRBV15 TRBD1 CATSTDRGRMIPGYTF TGTGCCACCAGCACGGACAGGGGGCGCATGATCCCCGGCTACACCTTC
TRBJ1-6 . TRBV28 . CASSPLPGTQERSSYNSPLHF TGTGCCAGCAGCCCGCTGCCGGGGACTCAAGAAAGGAGCTCCTATAATTCACCCCTCCACTTT
TRBJ1-1 once TRBV5-6 . CASSRLGLNTEAFF TGTGCCAGCAGCCGACTCGGACTAAACACTGAAGCTTTCTTT
TRBJ2-1 . TRBV25-1 . CATSRSGEQFF TGTGCCACCTCTAGGTCGGGGGAGCAGTTCTTC
TRBJ2-7 . TRBV21-1 . CASSPPGLAPGEQYF TGTGCCAGCAGCCCCCCGGGACTTGCTCCCGGCGAGCAGTACTTC
TRBJ2-5 . TRBV11-3 . CASSLVRGETQYF TGTGCCAGCAGCTTAGTTCGGGGAGAGACCCAGTACTTC
TRBJ2-7 . TRBV19 . CASQSLASGSYEQYF TGTGCCAGTCAGTCGCTAGCGTCTGGCTCCTACGAGCAGTACTTC
TRBJ2-1 once TRBV21-1 . CASSTCVTSGRANEQFF TGTGCCAGCAGCACATGCGTGACTAGCGGGAGGGCCAATGAGCAGTTCTTC
TRBJ2-5 . TRBV7-3 . CASSLTGGMSETQYF TGTGCCAGCAGCCTAACAGGCGGGATGTCAGAGACCCAGTACTTC
TRBJ2-2 . TRBV7-6 TRBD2 CASSLARTSGSISTGELFF TGTGCCAGCAGCTTAGCTAGGACTAGCGGGAGTATCAGCACCGGGGAGCTGTTTTTT
TRBJ1-3 . TRBV5-4 TRBD1 CASSRGQDYRRASGNTIYF TGTGCCAGCAGCCGGGGACAGGACTACCGACGGGCCTCTGGAAACACCATATATTTT
TRBJ1-2 . TRBV13 TRBD1 CASSSGQTLLYGYTF TGTGCCAGCAGCTCGGGACAGACACTTCTTTATGGCTACACCTTC
TRBJ2-2 . TRBV7-2 . CASSSRGTPGNTGELFF TGTGCCAGCAGCTCCCGTGGAACCCCAGGAAACACCGGGGAGCTGTTTTTT
TRBJ2-5 . TRBV7-2 TRBD1 CASSTRQGAGETQYF TGTGCCAGCAGCACCCGACAGGGGGCAGGAGAGACCCAGTACTTC
TRBJ2-2 . TRBV11-3 TRBD1 CASSSRRDRANTGELFF TGTGCCAGCAGCTCTAGGAGGGACAGGGCGAACACCGGGGAGCTGTTTTTT
TRBJ2-1 . TRBV14 . CASNIQGGEQFF TGTGCCAGCAACATACAGGGTGGGGAGCAGTTCTTC
TRBJ2-3 . TRBV4-3 TRBD1 CASSQEAPGQVTDTQYF TGCGCCAGCAGCCAAGAAGCACCGGGACAGGTCACAGATACGCAGTATTTT
TRBJ1-5 few TRBV6-1 . CASSEDWNQPQHF TGTGCCAGCAGTGAAGACTGGAATCAGCCCCAGCATTTT
TRBJ1-5 . TRBV5-4 . CASSLGGSNQPQHF TGTGCCAGCAGCTTGGGAGGCAGCAATCAGCCCCAGCATTTT
TRBJ2-7 few TRBV27 TRBD1 CASRTGGHEQYF TGTGCCAGCCGGACAGGGGGCCACGAGCAGTACTTC